These 2 T cell receptor beta chains were all obtained from the same sample, sequenced in a study of blood T cell repertoires in COVID-19. TCRdb keeps only in-frame clones here, not all; method: immunoSEQ multiplex PCR. This sample has under 450,000 clones, with 70% to 85% found just once. The sequenced sample consisted of peripheral blood. The receptors derive from a human donor with acute or convalescent COVID-19. The donor label of this sample is uncertain.

The chain joins TRBV6-5 to TRBJ2-2; 8 nucleotides align to TRBD2. Germline trimming cut 1 base from V and 4 bases from J; bases unmatched to any gene: 2. The CDR3 sequence is 15 residues long. Germline V gene sequence: CDR1 MNHEY, CDR2 SVGAGI. CDR3 nucleotide sequence: TGTGCCAGCAGTTACTACGGGGGGGCCACCGGGGAGCTGTTTTTT. It is translated as CASSYYGGATGELFF.

The genes are TRBV5-8 and TRBJ1-5; no reliable D call. Germline V gene data show CDR1 as SGHTS and CDR2 as YDEGEE. There are 14 residues in the CDR3. V was shortened by 2 bases and J by 0 bases, with 6 bases between the two germline ends. The CDR3, as DNA: TGTGCCAGCAGCTTACAGATTAGCAATCAGCCCCAGCATTTT. Translation: CASSLQISNQPQHF.